This T cell receptor (beta chain) was recorded in a study of T cells in narcolepsy. TCRdb keeps only in-frame clones here, not all; method: immunoSEQ multiplex PCR. The sample contains around 25,000 clones, approximately 86% of which appear only once. This clone was observed a handful of times. CDR1 SGHTS and CDR2 YDEGEE come from the germline V gene. Trimming took 7 bases from V and 7 from J, leaving 21 bases between them. This CDR3 comprises 14 residues. The chain has TRBV5-8 and TRBJ2-7, with D possibly being TRBD1 or TRBD2 (6 bases each). The sequence was obtained from a human donor with narcolepsy. Input material: CD45RA- memory CD4+ T cells from PBMCs. CDR3 coding DNA: TGTGCCAGCGGACGGGGGAAACAGGGTGAGGAGCAGTACTTC. Translating it yields CASGRGKQGEEQYF.